This TCR beta chain was observed in a study of CD8 T cells in Susac syndrome. An input of roughly 0.45 to 1 ug of RNA was subjected to reverse transcription using random hexamers. MiXCR, run by TCRdb on the immunoSEQ multiplex PCR reads, gives a single entry per CDR3 protein. The repertoire holds some 110,000 distinct CDR3 sequences, with approximately 96% as singletons. Germline V gene sequence: CDR1 MNHEY, CDR2 SVGAGI. This CDR3 has 15 residues. V lost 1 base and J lost 5, with 15 bases in between. The study used healthy donors as controls matched for age and sex. This TCR was recovered from a human donor in good health. V usage is TRBV6-5 and J usage is TRBJ2-7, with D possibly being TRBD1 (6 bases). The sequenced sample consisted of CD4+ T cells from PBMCs. The CDR3 reads CASSYLGTPPDEQYF. The CDR3 DNA sequence: TGTGCCAGCAGTTACTTAGGGACACCGCCGGACGAGCAGTACTTC.